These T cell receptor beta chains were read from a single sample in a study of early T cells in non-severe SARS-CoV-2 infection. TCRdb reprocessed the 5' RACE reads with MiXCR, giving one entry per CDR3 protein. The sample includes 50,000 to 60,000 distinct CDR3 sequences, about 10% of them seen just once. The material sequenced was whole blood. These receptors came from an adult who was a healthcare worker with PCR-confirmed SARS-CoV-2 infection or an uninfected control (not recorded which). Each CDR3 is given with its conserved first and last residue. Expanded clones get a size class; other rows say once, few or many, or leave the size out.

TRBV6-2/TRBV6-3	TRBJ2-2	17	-	CASSYSSQPVSTGELFF
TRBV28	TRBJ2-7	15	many	CASSKTGGMLHEQYF
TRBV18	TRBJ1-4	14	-	CASSPPGRAEKLFF
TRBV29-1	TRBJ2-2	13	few	CSVGQGRTGELFF
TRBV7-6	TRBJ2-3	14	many	CASSLLPSTDTQYF
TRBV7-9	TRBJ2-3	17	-	CASSLLRGLISTDTQYF
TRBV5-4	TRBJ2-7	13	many	CASSSRDNYEQYF
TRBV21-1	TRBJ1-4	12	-	CASPGFYEKLFF
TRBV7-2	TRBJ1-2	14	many	CASSLALGGYGYTF
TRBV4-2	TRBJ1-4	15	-	CAGSQDRQINEKLFF
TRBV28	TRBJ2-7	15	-	CASSLWLAEGYEQYF
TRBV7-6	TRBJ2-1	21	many	CASSLEARGPGRLAPHNEQFF
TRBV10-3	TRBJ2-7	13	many	CAISESETGVRYF
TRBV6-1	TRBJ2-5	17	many	CASSKLHTRTRQETQYF
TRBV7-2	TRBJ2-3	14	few	CASSLGRGSDTQYF
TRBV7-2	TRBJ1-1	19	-	CASSYRTGALIPMNTEAFF
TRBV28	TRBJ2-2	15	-	CASSLLAEDTGELFF
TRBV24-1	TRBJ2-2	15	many	CATSDLRGPTGELFF
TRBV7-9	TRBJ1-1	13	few	CASTKLMGTEAFF
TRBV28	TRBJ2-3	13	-	CASSAPKRDTQYF
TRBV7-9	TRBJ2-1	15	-	CASSLGLAGAHEQFF
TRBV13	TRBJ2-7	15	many	CASSLDSGAGGEQYF
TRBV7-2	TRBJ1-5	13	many	CASSPQPNQPQHF
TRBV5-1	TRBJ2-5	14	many	CASSLGRAQETQYF
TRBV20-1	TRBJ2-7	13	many	CSARRTGRYEQYF
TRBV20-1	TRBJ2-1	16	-	CSARPIQTSARGEQFF
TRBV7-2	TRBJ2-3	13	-	CASSPGQSDTQYF
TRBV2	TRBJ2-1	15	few	CASSAGTSGGPEQFF
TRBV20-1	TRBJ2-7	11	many	CSATGSYEQYF
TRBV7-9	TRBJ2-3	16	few	CASSPTGQGSTDTQYF
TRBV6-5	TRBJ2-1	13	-	CASRRGPFDEQFF
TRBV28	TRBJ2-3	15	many	CASSFGQQGTDTQYF
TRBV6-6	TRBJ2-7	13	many	CASSYSGTYEQYF
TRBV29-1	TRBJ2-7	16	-	CSVEGTLKGALYEQYF
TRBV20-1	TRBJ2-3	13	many	CSAVREGLDTQYF
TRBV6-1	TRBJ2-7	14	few	CASSENLGLYEQYF
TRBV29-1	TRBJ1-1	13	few	CSARTGSITEAFF
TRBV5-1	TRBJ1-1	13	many	CASSFSENTEAFF
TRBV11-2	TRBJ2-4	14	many	CASSLSLGIDIQYF
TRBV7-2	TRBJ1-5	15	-	CASSLFGQGGQPQHF
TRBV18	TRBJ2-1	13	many	CASSQQGVDEQFF
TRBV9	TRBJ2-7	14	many	CASSAHLTNDEQYF
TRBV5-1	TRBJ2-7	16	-	CASSRRSGGAFNEQYF
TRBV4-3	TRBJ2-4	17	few	CASSPVKTGRTKNIQYF
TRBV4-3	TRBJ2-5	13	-	CASSDGGMETQYF
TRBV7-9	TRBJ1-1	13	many	CASGTDVNTEAFF
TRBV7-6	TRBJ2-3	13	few	CASSFGATDTQYF
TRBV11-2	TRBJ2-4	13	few	CASSLDLENIQYF
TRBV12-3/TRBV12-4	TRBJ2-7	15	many	CASSDRLGLRREQYF
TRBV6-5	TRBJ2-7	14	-	CASSYQGGAYEQYF
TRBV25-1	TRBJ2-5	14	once	CASSETDSYETQYF
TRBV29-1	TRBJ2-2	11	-	CSVYNTGELFF
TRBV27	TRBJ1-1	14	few	CASRQIFENTEAFF
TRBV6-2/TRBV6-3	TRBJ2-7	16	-	CASSYGLAGGYYERYF